This T cell receptor (beta chain) appears in the sequencing data of a study of cytomegalovirus exposure and HLA in healthy donors. The germline V and J ends were trimmed by 0 bases and 6 bases, with 14 bases remaining between them. From germline, CDR1 is MNHEY and CDR2 SMNVEV (reference sequence). The CDR3 runs to 15 residues. This clone was seen only a few times. Both 60 Vbeta primers and 13 Jbeta primers went into the PCR. Data came from immunoSEQ multiplex PCR; TCRdb stores just in-frame clones and leaves some out. The sample carries approximately 150,000 clones, roughly four fifths recorded once. Sequencing input: PBMCs. The receptor's source is a man aged 45-65 years in good health and CMV-seropositive. The chain is built from TRBV27 and TRBJ1-1; D perhaps matches TRBD1 (5 bases). The CDR3 nucleotides are TGTGCCAGCAGTTTATCGATAGGGGCCGGCGCTGAAGCTTTCTTT. Amino acids: CASSLSIGAGAEAFF.